Each of the 20 T cell receptor beta chains below was sequenced from the same sample in a study of T cells in localized non-small cell lung cancer. Generated by immunoSEQ multiplex PCR, the TCRdb table keeps only in-frame clones and is missing some. The data contain fewer than 20,000 clones, roughly 85% of them singletons. The source material was peripheral blood, sampled before any cancer treatment. These receptors all stem from a male donor at least 60 years old with stage I lung adenocarcinoma.

The chain carries TRBV5-6 and TRBJ1-5; 10 nucleotides agree with TRBD1. V was clipped by 2 bases and J by 6 bases; unmatched bases: 2. The CDR3 extends over 14 amino acids. The germline gives CDR1 SGHDT, CDR2 YYEEEE. Written as DNA, the CDR3 is TGTGCCAGCAGCTTCTGGACAGGGGGTCAGCCCCAGCATTTT. Translating it yields CASSFWTGGQPQHF.

In this sample, this clone turned up a few times. The chain couples TRBV6-1 to TRBJ2-7, with a tentative D call TRBD1 (5 bases). Trimming pared 7 bases from V and 5 bases from J, leaving 21 bases between. The CDR3 has 15 residues. CDR1 is MNHNS, CDR2 SASEGT, per germline. The CDR3 reads CASIYGGEAGNEQYF. CDR3 sequence (DNA): TGTGCCAGCATCTACGGTGGGGAAGCAGGGAACGAGCAGTACTTC.

The genes are TRBV6-6 and TRBJ2-5; D call uncertain. CDR1 is MNHNY, CDR2 SVGAGI, per germline (reference sequence). The CDR3 loop spans 14 amino acids. Trimming took off 7 bases at V and 0 bases at J, with 12 bases between the two ends. The CDR3 here is CASTDGWDQETQYF. The CDR3 nucleotides read TGTGCCAGCACCGACGGGTGGGACCAAGAGACCCAGTACTTC.

The V and J genes are TRBV6-1 and TRBJ1-4, with D uncertain. The germline V gene has CDR1 MNHNS and CDR2 SASEGT. The ends were cut back, 6 bases at V and 5 bases at J, with 16 bases in the middle. The CDR3 length is 15 residues. In nucleotides, the CDR3 is TGTGCCAGCAGGCCCTTGGCGGGATTCAATGAAAAACTGTTTTTT. Translating gives CASRPLAGFNEKLFF.

The CDR3 region is CASSQDQGSTGELFF. The CDR3 coding sequence is TGTGCCAGCAGCCAAGATCAGGGGAGCACCGGGGAGCTGTTTTTT. This rearrangement joins TRBV4-2 to TRBJ2-2; a weak D match, TRBD1 (6 bases). This CDR3 has 15 amino acids. The V end lost 0 bases, the J end lost 4 bases, and 9 bases lay between the germline ends. Germline-derived CDR1 and CDR2 are LGHNA and YNFKEQ.

The V and J genes are TRBV5-8 and TRBJ1-2; 11 bases fit TRBD1. In germline, CDR1 is SGHTS, CDR2 YDEGEE. CDR3 length: 19 residues. V lost 1 base, J lost 6 bases, and 17 bases stayed unmatched. CDR3: CASSLRYLERGQGENGYTF. The CDR3 nucleotides are TGTGCCAGCAGCTTGAGATACCTCGAGAGGGGACAGGGGGAAAATGGCTACACCTTC.

This clone showed up just once. CDR3 amino acids: CASSSGKETQYF. Written as DNA, the CDR3 is TGTGCCAGTAGTAGCGGGAAAGAGACCCAGTACTTC. This rearrangement joins TRBV19 to TRBJ2-5; the D gene is possibly TRBD2 (6 bases). This CDR3 spans 12 amino acids. Per germline, CDR1 LNHDA and CDR2 SQIVND (reference sequence). V was shortened by 4 bases and J by 3 bases, with 6 bases between the two germline ends.

V and J are TRBV6-5 and TRBJ2-1; D is possibly TRBD1 (6 bases). Germline V gene data show CDR1 as MNHEY and CDR2 as SVGAGI. Deletions cut 6 bases from V and 6 bases from J, with 18 bases between. The CDR3 totals 15 residues. The CDR3 region is CASRLTGWGGNEQFF. The CDR3 DNA reads TGTGCCAGCAGACTCACAGGGTGGGGCGGCAATGAGCAGTTCTTC.

The V gene is TRBV5-8, the J gene TRBJ2-1; D gene uncertain. The CDR3 loop spans 18 amino acids. Germline CDR1 is SGHTS and CDR2 is YDEGEE. Trimming stripped 2 bases from V and 0 bases from J, with 18 bases between. CDR3 in amino acids: CASSFVRVGLSSYNEQFF. The CDR3 region has the DNA TGTGCCAGCAGCTTTGTCCGAGTAGGGCTAAGCTCCTACAATGAGCAGTTCTTC.

The chain combines TRBV7-2 with TRBJ1-2, with D perhaps matching TRBD1 (6 bases). The CDR3 totals 18 residues. V lost 4 bases and J lost 6, with 27 bases in between. Per germline, CDR1 SGHTA and CDR2 FQGNSA. CDR3 bases: TGTGCCAGCAGCTCCCGGGGACTCGGACAGCTCTTGAGACATGGCTACACCTTC. Translating gives CASSSRGLGQLLRHGYTF.

This sequence joins TRBV28 and TRBJ2-6; tentatively, D is TRBD1 (6 bases). The CDR3 has 16 amino acids. CDR1 and CDR2 (germline): MDHEN, SYDVKM. V was trimmed by 5 bases and J by 0 bases, leaving 11 bases between them. The CDR3 sequence: CASSRFRGSGANVLTF. CDR3 bases: TGTGCCAGCAGTAGATTCAGGGGCTCTGGGGCCAACGTCCTGACTTTC.

The chain is built from TRBV2 and TRBJ1-1; TRBD1 might be the D (5 bases). CDR1 SNHLY and CDR2 FYNNEI come from the germline V gene. V was shortened by 8 bases and J by 4 bases, with 11 bases between the two germline ends. CDR3 length: 12 amino acids. CDR3 DNA: TGTGCCAGCTCGATAAGGGGCACTGAAGCTTTCTTT. This encodes CASSIRGTEAFF.

The chain has TRBV27 and TRBJ1-3, with D tentatively TRBD1 (6 bases). The CDR3 covers 14 residues. Trimming stripped 5 bases from V and 1 base from J, with 9 bases between. Germline V gene sequence: CDR1 MNHEY, CDR2 SMNVEV (reference sequence). The CDR3 sequence: CASSDRSSGNTIYF. The CDR3 coding sequence is TGTGCCAGCAGTGACAGGTCTTCTGGAAACACCATATATTTT.

The chain combines TRBV11-2 with TRBJ2-5, with unresolved D. Germline CDR1 and CDR2: SGHAT and FQNNGV. The CDR3 sequence is 11 residues long. V was pared by 4 bases and J by 3 bases, with 3 bases between. The CDR3 DNA follows: TGTGCCAGCAGCTATGAAGAGACCCAGTACTTC. This gives the protein CASSYEETQYF.

The chain employs TRBV29-1 and TRBJ2-3, with D unclear. This CDR3 has 12 amino acids. V dropped 7 bases and J dropped 8 bases, with 16 bases sitting between them. Germline CDR1 SQVTM, CDR2 ANQGSEA. CDR3 DNA sequence: TGCAGCGCCGATTCCCCACGAGGTACGCAGTATTTT. Protein: CSADSPRGTQYF.

Note on this clone: A junction boundary mismatches the germline segment, possibly from a read error. J is TRBJ2-5 and V is TRBV7-7; D is perhaps TRBD2 (5 bases). The CDR3 is 13 residues long. CDR1 and CDR2 from the germline V gene are SSHAT and FNYEAQ (reference sequence). CDR3 DNA: TGTGCTAGCAGCTTCGGACTTCAAGAGACCCAGTACTTC. It codes for CASSFGLQETQYF.

The J gene is TRBJ1-2, the V gene TRBV9; 11 bases match TRBD1. The CDR3 loop spans 15 amino acids. Germline values: CDR1 SGDLS, CDR2 YYNGEE. Unmatched junction bases numbered 3, after V lost 3 bases and J lost 2 bases. CDR3 bases: TGTGCCAGCAGCGGGGACAGGGGGGACAACTATGGCTACACCTTC. As protein: CASSGDRGDNYGYTF.

This chain links TRBV9 with TRBJ1-4; D not resolved. Germline CDR1 SGDLS, CDR2 YYNGEE. Between the trimmed V and J ends, which lost 0 bases and 8 bases, there was a span of 14 bases. CDR3 length equals 15 residues. The CDR3 is CASSVGVTGWEKLFF. CDR3 in DNA: TGTGCCAGCAGCGTAGGAGTTACGGGTTGGGAAAAACTGTTTTTT.

This clone has only a few counts. The CDR3 DNA follows: TGTGCCAGCAGCCAAGTAGACAGGGTCGATTCACCCCTCCACTTT. Its protein is CASSQVDRVDSPLHF. V usage is TRBV4-2 and J usage is TRBJ1-6; 7 positions agree with TRBD1. The CDR3 totals 15 residues. In germline, CDR1 is LGHNA, CDR2 YNFKEQ. Trimming removed 1 base from V and 8 bases from J; junction bases left unmatched: 5.

V gene TRBV5-4 combines with J gene TRBJ2-5; 8 bases are a match to TRBD2. J lost 7 bases, V lost 1 base, and 6 bases had no gene match. CDR3 length: 14 amino acids. Looked up from germline, CDR1 is SGHNT and CDR2 is YYREEE (reference sequence). The CDR3 loop reads CASSLLEGLGTQYF. The CDR3 nucleotides read TGTGCCAGCAGCTTGCTAGAGGGACTAGGGACCCAGTACTTC. The variable domain in full, completed from reference TRBV5-4 and TRBJ2-5, reads ETGVTQSPTHLIKTRGQQVTLRCSSQSGHNTVSWYQQALGQGPQFIFQYYREEENGRGNFPPRFSGLQFPNYSSELNVNALELDDSALYLCASSLLEGLGTQYFGPGTRLLVL.